The T cell receptor (beta chain) under discussion was sequenced for a study of early T cells in non-severe SARS-CoV-2 infection. Across the whole study: Sequenced bulk RNA came from whole blood that was unsorted, and chains were unpaired. Study conclusions and caveats: VDJdb-based matching was biased toward anti-spike CD8 responses and missed private and CD4 specificities.

This clonotype was observed a handful of times. What it binds is not known. Researchers attached unique molecular identifiers to individual cDNA molecules. Via MiXCR, TCRdb re-called the 5' RACE reads, giving one row per CDR3 protein. Among tens of thousands of distinct CDR3 sequences listed, 15% were seen once. V was cut by 0 bases and J by 7 bases, with 7 bases left in between. The germline gives CDR1 LGHNA, CDR2 YSLEER. This CDR3 has 13 amino acids. Sequenced: whole blood. This TCR derives from an adult who was a healthcare worker with PCR-confirmed SARS-CoV-2 infection or an uninfected control (not recorded which). J is TRBJ1-5 and V is TRBV4-3; the D is unclear. The CDR3 loop is CASSQDGRQPQHF. CDR3 nucleotides: TGCGCCAGCAGCCAAGATGGGCGACAGCCCCAGCATTTT.